This record looks at one T cell receptor beta chain sequence and its context. The target antigen is unknown. The data originate from a study of T cell repertoires in cytomegalovirus infection. Overall study results and limits: Clonotypes of TCR beta that were HLA-C-restricted and CMV-specific dominated the ex vivo response.

A single record per CDR3 protein comes from TCRdb applying MiXCR to the reads. The sample has 450,000 to 650,000 distinct CDR3 sequences; about 40% are singletons. CDR1 and CDR2 (germline): MGHDK, SYGVNS. The CDR3 is 15 amino acids. Germline trimming cut 4 bases from V and 3 bases from J; bases unmatched to any gene: 7. This receptor was obtained from a human donor in good health (CMV status not recorded). Some clones in this sample may be carry-over from other donors' samples. This chain connects TRBV25-1 to TRBJ2-3; 7 bases line up with TRBD2. The sequencing used cultured PBMCs, collected from culture after CMV antigen stimulation. The CDR3 sequence: CASSARKAGTDTQYF. The CDR3 DNA sequence: TGTGCCAGCAGTGCACGAAAAGCGGGGACAGATACGCAGTATTTT. Complete variable domain (other parts from reference TRBV25-1 and TRBJ2-3): EADIYQTPRYLVIGTGKKITLECSQTMGHDKMYWYQQDPGMELHLIHYSYGVNSTEKGDLSSESTVSRIRTEHFPLTLESARPSHTSQYLCASSARKAGTDTQYFGPGTRLTVL.